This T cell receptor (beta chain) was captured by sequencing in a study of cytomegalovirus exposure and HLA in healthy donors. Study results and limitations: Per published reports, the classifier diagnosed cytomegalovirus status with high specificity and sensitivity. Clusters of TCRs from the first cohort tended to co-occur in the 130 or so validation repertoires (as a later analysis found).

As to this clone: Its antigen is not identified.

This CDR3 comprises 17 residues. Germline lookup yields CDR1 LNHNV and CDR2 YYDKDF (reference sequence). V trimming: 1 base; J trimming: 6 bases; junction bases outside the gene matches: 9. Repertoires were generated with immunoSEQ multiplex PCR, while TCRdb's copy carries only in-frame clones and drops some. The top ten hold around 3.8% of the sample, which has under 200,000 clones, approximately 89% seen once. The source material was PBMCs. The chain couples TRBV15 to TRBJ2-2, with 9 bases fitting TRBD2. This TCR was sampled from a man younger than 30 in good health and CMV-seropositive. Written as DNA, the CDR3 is TGTGCCACCAGCAGAGGATTAGCGGGAGTCGAAGCCGGGGAGCTGTTTTTT. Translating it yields CATSRGLAGVEAGELFF.